One sample yielded the 20 T cell receptor beta chains listed below, sequenced in a study of blood T cell repertoires in COVID-19. The table came from immunoSEQ multiplex PCR; TCRdb's copy has only in-frame clones and leaves some out. The sample lists fewer than 50,000 clones, roughly 80% occurring once. The specimen sequenced was peripheral blood. These receptors were obtained from a man between 60 and 75 years old with COVID-19, enrolled during active disease.

V is TRBV7-9 and J is TRBJ1-4; D remains unclear. CDR1 and CDR2 from the germline V gene are SEHNR and FQNEAQ (reference sequence). CDR3 length: 11 residues. V shed 3 bases and J shed 7 bases, with 3 bases lying between them. The CDR3 DNA is TGTGCCAGCAGCTTTAGTGAAAAACTGTTTTTT. Protein sequence: CASSFSEKLFF.

The chain couples TRBV10-1 to TRBJ2-2, with D possibly TRBD1 on 6 matching bases. The CDR3 contains 14 residues. Germline CDR1 reads WNHNN; CDR2 reads SYGVQD (reference sequence). Deletions cut 8 bases from V and 1 base from J, with 11 bases between. The CDR3 reads CASSATGNTGELFF. The CDR3 nucleotides are TGCGCCAGCTCCGCGACAGGGAACACCGGGGAGCTGTTTTTT.

The chain employs TRBV28 and TRBJ2-1; no definite D call. Trimming took 5 bases from V and 0 from J, leaving 8 bases between them. The CDR3 is made up of 14 amino acids. CDR1 and CDR2 from the germline V gene are MDHEN and SYDVKM. CDR3 sequence (DNA): TGTGCCAGCAGTCCTAGGAGCTCCTACAATGAGCAGTTCTTC. Its translation is CASSPRSSYNEQFF.

The chain links TRBV29-1 to TRBJ1-3; 8 bases match TRBD1. Germline CDR1 reads SQVTM; CDR2 reads ANQGSEA. Trimming took 6 bases from V and 2 from J; bases not matched to a gene: 6. CDR3 length: 14 residues. CDR3 sequence (DNA): TGCAGCGTCTCACAGGGGGGGCCTGGAAACACCATATATTTT. Its protein is CSVSQGGPGNTIYF.

The genes are TRBV4-1 and TRBJ1-1, with D unclear. V lost 0 bases to trimming and J lost 8 bases, with 4 bases between them. This CDR3 contains 11 residues. Germline CDR1 is MGHRA and CDR2 is YSYEKL. CDR3: CASSQDGEAFF. CDR3 sequence (DNA): TGCGCCAGCAGCCAAGACGGGGAAGCTTTCTTT.

The chain links TRBV28 to TRBJ2-1, with 11 nucleotides matching TRBD2. CDR3 length equals 15 residues. CDR1 and CDR2 (germline): MDHEN, SYDVKM. Losses at the gene ends were 5 bases for V and 8 bases for J; bases not matched to a gene: 8. In DNA form, the CDR3 reads TGTGCCAGCAGTCCACCTAGCGGGAGGCTCTATGAGCAGTTCTTC. This translates into CASSPPSGRLYEQFF.

The chain recombines TRBV27 with TRBJ2-3; a weak D match, TRBD2 (6 bases). The ends were cut back, 0 bases at V and 6 bases at J, with 19 bases in the middle. The CDR3 is 17 residues long. From germline, CDR1 is MNHEY and CDR2 SMNVEV (reference sequence). CDR3 nucleotide sequence: TGTGCCAGCAGTTTATCGGGACGGGAACAACGGGGGGATACGCAGTATTTT. This codes for CASSLSGREQRGDTQYF.

In its sample, this clone was seen once. The genes are TRBV18 and TRBJ2-3; TRBD1 matches 7 bases. The germline CDR1 and CDR2 sequences are KGHSH and LQKENI. The length of the CDR3 is 16 residues. V was pared by 6 bases and J by 0 bases, with 9 bases of the junction left unmatched. The CDR3 reads CASSLGRDRSTDTQYF. Here the CDR3 DNA reads TGTGCCAGCTCTCTGGGCCGGGACAGAAGCACAGATACGCAGTATTTT.

This clone has only one observation. This chain connects TRBV6-5 to TRBJ1-3; unclear D gene. CDR3 size: 14 residues. CDR1 is MNHEY and CDR2 is SVGAGI in the germline V gene. Trimming removed 6 bases at V and 0 bases at J, with 9 bases between. The CDR3 DNA is TGTGCCAGCAGGGCGGTAAGCTCTGGAAACACCATATATTTT. Protein product: CASRAVSSGNTIYF.

The rearrangement links TRBV10-3 to TRBJ2-1; the match to TRBD2 covers 8 bases. The ends lost 4 bases at V and 1 base at J; junction bases unmatched: 6. CDR1 is ENHRY, CDR2 SYGVKD, per germline. The CDR3 loop spans 16 amino acids. The CDR3 DNA reads TGTGCCATCAGTGGACTAAGCGGGAGTTCCTACAATGAGCAGTTCTTC. Encoded protein: CAISGLSGSSYNEQFF.

This sequence joins TRBV14 and TRBJ2-7; TRBD2 is a possible D gene (6 bases). The CDR3 extends over 15 amino acids. CDR1 is SGHDN and CDR2 is FVKESK in the germline V gene. The V end lost 3 bases, the J end lost 0 bases, and 12 bases lay between the germline ends. In nucleotides, the CDR3 is TGTGCCAGCAGCCAGTATAGCGGATTCTCCTACGAGCAGTACTTC. This gives the protein CASSQYSGFSYEQYF.

This clone was picked up a small number of times. The rearrangement joins TRBV7-6 to TRBJ1-2; 10 positions match TRBD1. The germline V gene encodes CDR1 SGHVS and CDR2 FNYEAQ. V was clipped by 5 bases and J by 3 bases; unmatched bases: 12. CDR3 length equals 17 residues. The CDR3 reads CASSRRPPGQGHYGYTF. The CDR3 DNA sequence: TGTGCCAGCAGCCGACGGCCACCGGGACAGGGGCACTATGGCTACACCTTC.

This chain uses TRBV3-1 (or the pseudogene TRBV3-2) with TRBJ2-7, with D maybe TRBD2 (6 bases). Trimming took 4 bases from V and 2 from J, leaving 15 bases between them. This CDR3 is built from 15 residues. The germline gives CDR1 LGHDT, CDR2 YNNKEL (reference sequence). CDR3 sequence (DNA): TGTGCCAGCAGCCCAGTACCGGGACTTACCTACGAGCAGTACTTC. Residues: CASSPVPGLTYEQYF.

CDR3 nucleotides: TGTGCCAGCAGCGTACTTGGGGGATCGGGAGGTGAAACTGAAGCTTTCTTT. Its protein is CASSVLGGSGGETEAFF. This chain connects TRBV9 to TRBJ1-1, with a possible D match to TRBD1 (5 bases). The V end was cut by 1 base, the J end by 5 bases, with 21 bases between. The CDR3 consists of 17 residues. CDR1 is SGDLS, CDR2 YYNGEE, per germline.

This rearrangement joins TRBV28 to TRBJ1-4, with TRBD1 as a possible D gene (6 bases). Germline lookup yields CDR1 MDHEN and CDR2 SYDVKM. The V gene lost 5 bases and the J gene lost 8 bases, with 21 bases spanning the gap. The CDR3 sequence is 16 residues long. CDR3 bases: TGTGCCAGCAGTAGGTCCTACTGGGGGCGCGTCGAAAAACTGTTTTTT. It yields the protein CASSRSYWGRVEKLFF.

This rearrangement joins TRBV11-3 to TRBJ2-1, with a tentative D call TRBD2 (7 bases). V was shortened by 4 bases and J by 0 bases, with 13 bases between the two germline ends. CDR1 is SGHNT, CDR2 YENEEA, per germline. This CDR3 comprises 16 residues. CDR3 loop: CASSWGGRISYNEQFF. CDR3 bases: TGTGCCAGCAGCTGGGGGGGGCGGATCTCCTACAATGAGCAGTTCTTC.

The chain combines TRBV2 with TRBJ1-3; possibly TRBD1 for D (5 bases). V was clipped by 0 bases and J by 4 bases, with 13 bases between them. Germline values: CDR1 SNHLY, CDR2 FYNNEI. This CDR3 region has 16 residues. The CDR3 sequence is CASSEARRVAGNTIYF. The DNA of the CDR3 is TGTGCCAGCAGTGAAGCGCGCAGGGTGGCAGGAAACACCATATATTTT.

The chain links TRBV12-3 or TRBV12-4 to TRBJ1-1; D gene ambiguous. Between the trimmed V and J ends, which lost 3 bases and 5 bases, there was a span of 7 bases. This CDR3 has 12 residues. CDR3 nucleotide sequence: TGTGCCAGCAGTTTTGAGGCTACTGAAGCTTTCTTT. Translation gives CASSFEATEAFF.

The chain is built from TRBV5-1 and TRBJ2-6; 9 bases match TRBD1. With 1 base clipped from V and 0 bases from J, the junction kept 14 bases outside the gene matches. The germline CDR1 and CDR2 sequences are SGHRS and YFSETQ. The CDR3 sequence is 21 residues long. The CDR3 DNA reads as TGCGCCAGCAGCTTGTGGGGAACCGGGACAGGGATTTTCTCTGGGGCCAACGTCCTGACTTTC. This sequence encodes CASSLWGTGTGIFSGANVLTF.

V usage is TRBV10-2 and J usage is TRBJ2-2; D might be TRBD1 (6 bases). Trimming shortened V by 3 bases and J by 3 bases, and 8 bases separated the two germline ends. Germline values: CDR1 WSHSY, CDR2 SAAADI. This CDR3 region has 14 residues. The chain's CDR3 is CASSEQGHTGELFF. In DNA form, the CDR3 reads TGCGCCAGCAGTGAACAGGGTCACACCGGGGAGCTGTTTTTT.